Listed here is a single TCR beta chain. The sample holds a few counts of this clone. This receptor's antigen is unknown. There are no base qualities to consult, and no much larger clone falls within one base. The cohort comprised under 700 healthy bone marrow donors. At the time of sampling, all cohort members were nominally healthy, though unrecorded immune exposures were likely present. The donor tested CMV seropositive and was one of the 289 seropositive cohort members. A peripheral blood sample was provided by each donor, and peripheral blood mononuclear cells were used for TCR beta sequencing. The Qiagen DNeasy Blood Extraction Kit was used to extract genomic DNA from the blood cell samples. The record originates from a study of cytomegalovirus exposure and HLA in healthy donors (dated by TCRdb to about 2017). Regarding the study in general: An earlier analysis of several hundred of the donors reported 250 to 350 Gb of sequence data and some 110 million unique TCR beta sequences obtained from approximately 180 million T cells. Roughly 300 gigabases of sequencing data and 80 million or so unique TCR sequences were included in an early release covering around 650 HLA-typed donors. Of the roughly 400 genotyped donors, over 65% fell in the genetic ancestry cluster associated with self-reported Caucasian donors. The study aimed to test whether cataloging public T cell receptors could reveal signatures of past pathogen exposure. Using immunosequencing, the study profiled T cell repertoires from 640 or so subjects and related those repertoires to cytomegalovirus serostatus. Along with the approximately 700-subject first cohort, a separate validation cohort of 120 different subjects was used. High-throughput TCR immunosequencing, statistical association of individual TCRs with disease status, and machine learning were combined to predict cytomegalovirus infection status. A later analysis re-analyzed previously published TCR beta repertoires from 650 to 800 donors and added high-resolution HLA genotyping to study TCR occurrence patterns. The later analysis used no new phenotypic data to find candidate immune exposures, relying instead on TCR beta sequences and their occurrence across donors. To decide whether each TCR beta V gene segment behaved as functional or pseudogenic, an earlier analysis of 587 of the donors relied on high-throughput TCR beta sequencing. Donor age, sex, ethnicity and CMV serostatus were compiled together with the repertoire data. In a later genetic analysis, genome-wide SNP genotypes for about 55% of the roughly 670 donors were used, and that subset was treated as a discovery cohort. All discovery cohort repertoires had been generated on a single sequencing platform. HLA typing covered class I and class II loci at four-digit resolution. The number of donors typed differed by locus, with 629-630 for A, B, C, DRB1 and DQB1, roughly 520 for DQA1, 606 for DPA1, and approximately 470 for DPB1. A handful of DR-DQ haplotypes were handled as single units for association and clustering because linkage in the cohort was strong. On average, around 240,000 unique TCR beta nucleotide sequences were sequenced per donor among fewer than 500 genotyped donors of the cohort, with roughly 20% of those sequences being non-productive.

Library method: the immunoSEQ multiplex PCR assay. The multiplex PCR relied on a mix of 60 forward primers for TCR Vbeta segments and 13 reverse primers for TCR Jbeta segments. A multiplex PCR assay on genomic DNA amplified the CDR3 region of rearranged TCR beta genes. On the Illumina HiSeq System, the amplified TCR beta libraries were sequenced as 87-base-pair reads. In the source study's methods: A later analysis counted approximately 76 million unique TCR beta chains across the roughly 700 repertoires, and some 12 million of these chains were shared by at least two donors. Raw reads were error-corrected and collapsed into unique sequences by a nearest-neighbor algorithm in which closely related sequences were merged to remove PCR and sequencing errors. To assign V, D and J gene segments, CDR3 sequences were aligned to IMGT reference sequences. Each retained sequence needed at least a six-nucleotide match to both a V gene segment and a J gene segment. A rearrangement counted as productive if the CDR3 had no stop codons and remained in frame with V and J, and every other rearrangement counted as non-productive. Following IMGT convention, CDR3 was defined as the stretch from the second conserved V-encoded cysteine up to the conserved J-encoded phenylalanine. Sequences without an unambiguous match to a single V gene segment were excluded from the earlier analysis of 450 to 650 of the donors. In an earlier analysis of 587 of the donors, a V segment was called functional when productive rearrangements were above 56.7%, and segregating when the standard deviation between donors exceeded 5%. A statistical classification framework was built to diagnose cytomegalovirus status from the catalog of TCR beta chain sequences. In a later analysis, V and J genes were assigned by comparing TCR nucleotide sequences against IMGT/GENE-DB human TR gene sequences. Using the TCRdist pipeline, a later analysis assigned CDR3 sequences along with most-parsimonious VDJ recombination scenarios. In a later analysis, every TCR beta chain was defined by the combination of its CDR3 amino acid sequence and its V-gene family, and reads without a unique V-gene family were dropped. In a later analysis, 500 to 650 highly shared, low-generation-probability nucleotide sequences were removed to address suspected cross-contamination and a sequencing artifact. In a later analysis, a clonal expansion index was calculated for each public chain from normalized within-repertoire ranks of inferred template counts. A later analysis computed generation probabilities with a VDJ recombination model fitted to out-of-frame rearrangements, and checked the results against IGoR. Hypergeometric tests were used in a later analysis to score TCR-TCR, TCR-HLA and TCR-CMV co-occurrence, with a repertoire-size bias correction applied to the TCR pairs. To estimate false discovery rates, a later analysis permuted the HLA or CMV assignments 20 times. In a later analysis, co-occurring TCRs were grouped using DBSCAN, with TCRdist sequence similarity added in when clustering inside HLA-allele-positive subsets. For co-occurrence clustering, repertoires with fewer than 30,000 or more than 120,000 public chains were excluded, along with a handful of repertoires with anomalous nucleotide sharing. Entries here come from immuneACCESS through TCRdb and include only in-frame sequences with V and J called. Some clones fail to appear in such tables; in the studies checked, an unresolved V gene covers under half of the shortfall, and the cause of the remainder is unknown. That table gives V, J and clone size, and the DNA gave D and trimming. The sample table records 100,000 or so clones; less than 75% of these occur just once. Clones ranked in the top ten supply around 5.5% of the sample.

The junction shows trimming of 2 bases on V and 6 bases on J, plus 13 bases between the germline ends. The cysteine opens and the phenylalanine closes a CDR3 of 15 amino acids. The read is trimmed to its CDR3 DNA, 45 bases read in frame from base 1. In the germline V gene, CDR1 corresponds to MNHEY and CDR2 to SVGAGI. Overall results and qualifications from the work: It was suggested by the authors that the approach could potentially be generalized to other disease states and immunological phenotypes. Because counts were too low, under 20 rarely observed V segments, including chromosome 9 orphons, were left out of the earlier analysis of 500 to 650 of the donors. CMV serostatus was the only immune exposure information available for the cohort. Linkage disequilibrium might explain the correlated functional status among segregating V segments, but an unknown experimental factor could not be excluded. In both the original and validation cohorts, the classifier was reported to diagnose cytomegalovirus status with high specificity and sensitivity. A later genetic analysis reported fewer N-insertions in productive TCRs among donors in an Asian-associated ancestry cluster than the approximately 700-donor mean. In vitro tests confirmed that a few of the cytomegalovirus-associated TCR beta chains recognize cytomegalovirus antigens. HLA typing was unavailable for some donors at each locus, so association tests used only the typed subset. Some IMGT-functional V segments, including TRBV6-2 and TRBV6-3, could not be told apart with the 87-base-pair reads, so those segments were excluded. Specific HLA alleles were associated with 15,000 to 20,000 TCR beta sequences at a false discovery rate of 0.05 in a later analysis. While some public TCRs were present in many individuals, most TCR sequences turned up only very rarely across donors. A further reported finding was that TCR beta sequences accurately predicted the HLA-A and HLA-B alleles for most subjects in the first cohort. A later genetic analysis associated a missense DCLRE1C variant with V-gene and J-gene trimming of TCR beta chains, and an independent cohort replicated the association. According to a later analysis, TCR association rates differed among HLA loci, with DRB1 alleles showing the most associated TCRs and HLA-C alleles showing the fewest. A total of 164 TCR beta chains were listed by the study as associated with cytomegalovirus. In a later analysis, HLA-associated TCR beta chains showed more clonal expansion and lower generation probabilities than non-associated chains that were equally common. Presence/absence analyses assumed roughly uniform sequencing depth across donors, an assumption that may not hold. A group of highly shared sequence variants was considered likely to be a technical artifact of the sequencing pipeline. In a later analysis, most CMV-associated TCR beta chains were found to appear HLA-restricted, with HLA associations seemingly driven largely by CMV exposure. According to a later analysis, parvovirus B19, influenza, CMV and Epstein-Barr virus appeared linked to several top co-occurrence clusters. When HLA alleles, especially DR and DQ, strongly co-occurred, TCR associations were difficult to assign to individual alleles. In this cohort, only TCR beta chains were sequenced, and detectable features were limited by the absence of alpha or paired-chain data. Broadly in line with IMGT annotations, most TCR beta V segments showed up in productive rearrangements about 90% or about 30% of the time in an earlier analysis of several hundred of the donors.

The sequence was collected from a woman aged 25 to 45 in good health and CMV-seropositive. The source material was PBMCs. The chain couples TRBV6-5 to TRBJ2-2; the D gene is possibly TRBD1, with 6 bases matching. The nucleotide sequence reads as follows: TGTGCCAGCAGTTACGTCCAGGGGTTGTCCGGGGAGCTGTTTTTT. This yields the protein CASSYVQGLSGELFF.